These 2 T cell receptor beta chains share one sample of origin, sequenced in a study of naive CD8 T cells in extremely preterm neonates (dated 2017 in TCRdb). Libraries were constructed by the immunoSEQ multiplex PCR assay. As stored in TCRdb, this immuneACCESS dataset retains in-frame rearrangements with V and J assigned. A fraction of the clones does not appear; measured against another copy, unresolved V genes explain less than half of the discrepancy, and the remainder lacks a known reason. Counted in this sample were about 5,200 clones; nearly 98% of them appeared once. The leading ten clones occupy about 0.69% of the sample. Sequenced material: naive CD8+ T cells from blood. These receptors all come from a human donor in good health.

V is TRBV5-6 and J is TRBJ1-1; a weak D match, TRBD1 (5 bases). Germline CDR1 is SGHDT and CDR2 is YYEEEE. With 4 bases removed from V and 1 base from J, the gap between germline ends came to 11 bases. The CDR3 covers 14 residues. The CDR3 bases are TGTGCCAGCAGCCTGGGGGGGGAGAACACTGAAGCTTTCTTT. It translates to CASSLGGENTEAFF.

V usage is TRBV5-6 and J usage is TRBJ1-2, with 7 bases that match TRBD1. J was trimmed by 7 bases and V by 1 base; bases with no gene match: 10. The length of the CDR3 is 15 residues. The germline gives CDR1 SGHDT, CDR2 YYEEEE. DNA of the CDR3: TGTGCCAGCAGCTTGCTGGACATAAAGGGGGCTGGCTACACCTTC. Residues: CASSLLDIKGAGYTF.